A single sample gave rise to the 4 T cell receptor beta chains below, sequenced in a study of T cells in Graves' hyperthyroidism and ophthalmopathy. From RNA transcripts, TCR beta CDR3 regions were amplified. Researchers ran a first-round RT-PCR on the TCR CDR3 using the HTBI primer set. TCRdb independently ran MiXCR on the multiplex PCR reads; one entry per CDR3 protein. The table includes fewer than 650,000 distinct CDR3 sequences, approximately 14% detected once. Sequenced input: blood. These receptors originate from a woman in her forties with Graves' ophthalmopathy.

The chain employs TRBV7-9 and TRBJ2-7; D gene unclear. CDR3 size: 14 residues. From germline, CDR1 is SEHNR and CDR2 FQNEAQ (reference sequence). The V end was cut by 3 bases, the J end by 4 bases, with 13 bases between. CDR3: CASSFGHPPYEQYF. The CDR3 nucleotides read TGTGCCAGCAGCTTCGGGCACCCCCCATACGAGCAGTACTTC.

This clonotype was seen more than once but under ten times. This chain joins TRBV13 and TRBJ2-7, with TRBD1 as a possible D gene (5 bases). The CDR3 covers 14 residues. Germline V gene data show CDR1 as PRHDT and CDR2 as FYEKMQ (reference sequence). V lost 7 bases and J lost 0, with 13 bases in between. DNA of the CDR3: TGTGCCAGCACTAATAACAGGCTCTCCTACGAGCAGTACTTC. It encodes CASTNNRLSYEQYF. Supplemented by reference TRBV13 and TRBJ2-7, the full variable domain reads AAGVIQSPRHLIKEKRETATLKCYPIPRHDTVYWYQQGPGQDPQFLISFYEKMQSDKGSIPDRFSAQQFSDYHSELNMSSLELGDSALYFCASTNNRLSYEQYFGPGTRLTVT.

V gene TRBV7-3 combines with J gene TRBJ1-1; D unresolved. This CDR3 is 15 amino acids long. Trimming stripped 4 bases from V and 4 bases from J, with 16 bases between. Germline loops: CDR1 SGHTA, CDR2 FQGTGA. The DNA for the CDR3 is TGTGCCAGCAGCTCGAAAGGCCCTATAGGCACTGAAGCTTTCTTT. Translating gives CASSSKGPIGTEAFF.

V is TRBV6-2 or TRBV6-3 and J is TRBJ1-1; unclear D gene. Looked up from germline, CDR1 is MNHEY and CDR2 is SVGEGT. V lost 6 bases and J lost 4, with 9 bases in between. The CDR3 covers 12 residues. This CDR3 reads CASSPFVTEAFF. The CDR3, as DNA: TGTGCCAGCAGCCCGTTTGTCACTGAAGCTTTCTTT.